The rows below give T cell receptor beta chains drawn from one sample of a study of blood T cells in healthy people across ages. TCRdb re-derived calls from the 5' RACE reads in MiXCR, one entry per CDR3 protein. This sample has under 2,000,000 distinct CDR3 sequences, with 40% to 55% found just once. The sample consisted of blood. These receptors came from a woman aged 35 to 49 in good health. CDR3s leave out the opening cysteine and the closing phenylalanine or tryptophan.

J gene: TRBJ2-3; CDR3 length: 15; V gene: TRBV20-1; CDR3 protein: SAGLGRLAGLTDTQY
J gene: TRBJ2-5; CDR3 length: 12; V gene: TRBV7-8; CDR3 protein: ASSSHPGSETQY
J gene: TRBJ1-1; CDR3 length: 10; V gene: TRBV7-9; CDR3 protein: ASSFHSTEAF
J gene: TRBJ1-2; CDR3 length: 14; V gene: TRBV4-3; CDR3 protein: ASSQAAGGMGGGYT
J gene: TRBJ1-1; CDR3 length: 11; V gene: TRBV20-1; CDR3 protein: RTGQGRLTEAF
J gene: TRBJ2-3; CDR3 length: 11; V gene: TRBV12-3/TRBV12-4; CDR3 protein: ASPDGGTDTQY
J gene: TRBJ2-3; CDR3 length: 14; V gene: TRBV4-1; CDR3 protein: ASSQTPAGGTDTQY
J gene: TRBJ2-7; CDR3 length: 17; V gene: TRBV7-9; CDR3 protein: ASSLGAQGRRGESYEQY
J gene: TRBJ2-6; CDR3 length: 13; V gene: TRBV29-1; CDR3 protein: SVSDRGSGANVLT
J gene: TRBJ2-1; CDR3 length: 15; V gene: TRBV7-3; CDR3 protein: ASSSGLAGSAYNEQF
J gene: TRBJ2-5; CDR3 length: 14; V gene: TRBV4-1; CDR3 protein: ASSQGWGGQVNEQY
J gene: TRBJ2-5; CDR3 length: 13; V gene: TRBV5-1; CDR3 protein: ASSLGPSLQETQY
J gene: TRBJ1-5; CDR3 length: 15; V gene: TRBV10-3; CDR3 protein: AISESTVRSSNQPQH
J gene: TRBJ2-3; CDR3 length: 15; V gene: TRBV7-2; CDR3 protein: ASSLGTGSDSTDTQY
J gene: TRBJ2-1; CDR3 length: 9; V gene: TRBV7-2; CDR3 protein: ASSLVSEQF
J gene: TRBJ2-1; CDR3 length: 12; V gene: TRBV20-1; CDR3 protein: SASGERGVNEQF
J gene: -; CDR3 length: 12; V gene: TRBV6-1; CDR3 protein: ASSERGGWETQY
J gene: TRBJ1-1; CDR3 length: 12; V gene: TRBV29-1; CDR3 protein: SVAIQGWGTEAF
J gene: TRBJ2-5; CDR3 length: 18; V gene: TRBV7-2; CDR3 protein: ASTKERGTGGVLYQETQY
J gene: -; CDR3 length: 11; V gene: TRBV29-1; CDR3 protein: SASGGEKETQY
J gene: TRBJ2-5; CDR3 length: 11; V gene: TRBV5-1; CDR3 protein: ASVGPPVETQY
J gene: TRBJ2-1; CDR3 length: 12; V gene: TRBV27; CDR3 protein: ASNAGQSYNEQF
J gene: TRBJ2-1; CDR3 length: 16; V gene: TRBV14; CDR3 protein: ASSQGLAGGPFYNEQF
J gene: TRBJ2-3; CDR3 length: 11; V gene: TRBV20-1; CDR3 protein: SAKPGRPDTQY
J gene: -; CDR3 length: 12; V gene: TRBV20-1; CDR3 protein: SARLSGGVYEQY
J gene: TRBJ1-1; CDR3 length: 10; V gene: TRBV6-6; CDR3 protein: ASSSRQGQAF
J gene: -; CDR3 length: 13; V gene: TRBV7-3; CDR3 protein: ASSPLAGEDNEQY
J gene: TRBJ2-1; CDR3 length: 13; V gene: TRBV20-1; CDR3 protein: SARASGGRYNEQF
J gene: TRBJ2-5; CDR3 length: 13; V gene: TRBV6-2/TRBV6-3; CDR3 protein: ASRGQGFFSETQY
J gene: TRBJ2-5; CDR3 length: 11; V gene: TRBV29-1; CDR3 protein: SAAWSSQETQY
J gene: TRBJ2-3; CDR3 length: 15; V gene: TRBV27; CDR3 protein: ASRSFTRDGGADTQY
J gene: -; CDR3 length: 12; V gene: TRBV5-1; CDR3 protein: ASSLGDRQNEQY
J gene: TRBJ2-7; CDR3 length: 12; V gene: TRBV7-8; CDR3 protein: ASSLEFAGVEQY
J gene: TRBJ1-2; CDR3 length: 11; V gene: TRBV9; CDR3 protein: ASNPGMDYGYT
J gene: TRBJ1-2; CDR3 length: 12; V gene: TRBV5-1; CDR3 protein: ASRQPRANYGYT
J gene: TRBJ2-7; CDR3 length: 15; V gene: TRBV6-2/TRBV6-3; CDR3 protein: ASSEFKGMSSYNEQY
J gene: TRBJ1-2; CDR3 length: 12; V gene: TRBV12-3/TRBV12-4; CDR3 protein: ASSRDRGNYGYT
J gene: TRBJ2-1; CDR3 length: 15; V gene: TRBV5-1; CDR3 protein: ASSNSQTAKSYNEQF
J gene: TRBJ1-1; CDR3 length: 11; V gene: TRBV13; CDR3 protein: ASSHLGNTEAF